The T cell receptor beta chain described here comes from a study of blood T cell repertoires in COVID-19. Study processing details: Amplification of reference gene primers provided the estimated nucleated cell counts. Sequencing used immunoSEQ multiplex PCR; TCRdb keeps in-frame clones, though not all of them. The V and J calls and clone size are taken from that table; D and trimming were inferred from the DNA. Of 300,000 to 400,000 clones listed, 75% to 90% are singletons. This CDR3 contains 14 residues. V was clipped by 5 bases and J by 4 bases, with 14 bases between them. The V gene's germline CDR1 is SGHTA and CDR2 FQGTGA. This clone appeared once.

Material for sequencing was PBMCs or T cells enriched from blood (not recorded which). V gene TRBV7-3 combines with J gene TRBJ1-1, with no clear D. The sequence came from a man in his 60s who had recovered from COVID-19. CDR3 nucleotide sequence: TGTGCCAGCAGCCCTCAGGTGGGGAGCACTGAAGCTTTCTTT. Protein product: CASSPQVGSTEAFF.